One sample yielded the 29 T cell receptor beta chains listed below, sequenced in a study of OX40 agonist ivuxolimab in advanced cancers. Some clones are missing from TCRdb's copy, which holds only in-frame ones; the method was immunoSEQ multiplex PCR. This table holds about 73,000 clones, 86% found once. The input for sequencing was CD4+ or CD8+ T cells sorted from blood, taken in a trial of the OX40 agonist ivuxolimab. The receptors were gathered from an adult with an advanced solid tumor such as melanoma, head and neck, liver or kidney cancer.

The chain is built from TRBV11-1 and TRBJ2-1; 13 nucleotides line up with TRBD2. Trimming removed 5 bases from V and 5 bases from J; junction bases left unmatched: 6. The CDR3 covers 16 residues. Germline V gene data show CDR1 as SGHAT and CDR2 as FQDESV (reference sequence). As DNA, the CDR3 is TGTGCCAGCAGCCGCTCACTAGCGGGGGGGCACAATGAGCAGTTCTTC. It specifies CASSRSLAGGHNEQFF.

The CDR3 sequence is CASSTSSVYNEQFF. Here the CDR3 DNA reads TGTGCCAGCAGCACAAGCTCCGTCTACAATGAGCAGTTCTTC. V gene TRBV14 combines with J gene TRBJ2-1; D not resolved. Germline lookup yields CDR1 SGHDN and CDR2 FVKESK. The CDR3 sequence is 14 residues long. Trimming took 5 bases from V and 3 from J, leaving 11 bases between them.

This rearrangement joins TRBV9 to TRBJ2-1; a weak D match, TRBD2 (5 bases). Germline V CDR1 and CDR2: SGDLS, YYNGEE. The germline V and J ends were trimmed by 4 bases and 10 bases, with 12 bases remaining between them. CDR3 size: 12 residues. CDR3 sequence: CASSQTTGEQFF. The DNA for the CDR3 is TGTGCCAGCAGCCAGACCACGGGGGAGCAGTTCTTC.

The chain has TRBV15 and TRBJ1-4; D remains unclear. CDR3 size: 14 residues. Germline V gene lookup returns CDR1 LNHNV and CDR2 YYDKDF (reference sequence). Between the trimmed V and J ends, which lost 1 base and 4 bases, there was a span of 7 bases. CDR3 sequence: CATSRAGLNEKLFF. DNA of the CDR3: TGTGCCACCAGCAGAGCAGGTCTTAATGAAAAACTGTTTTTT.

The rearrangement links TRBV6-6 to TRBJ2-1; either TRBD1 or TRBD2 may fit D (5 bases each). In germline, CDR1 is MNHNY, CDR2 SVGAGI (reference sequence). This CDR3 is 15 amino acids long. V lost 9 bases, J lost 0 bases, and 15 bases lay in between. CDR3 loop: CASKIEGPSYNEQFF. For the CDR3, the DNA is TGTGCCAGTAAAATTGAGGGGCCCTCCTACAATGAGCAGTTCTTC.

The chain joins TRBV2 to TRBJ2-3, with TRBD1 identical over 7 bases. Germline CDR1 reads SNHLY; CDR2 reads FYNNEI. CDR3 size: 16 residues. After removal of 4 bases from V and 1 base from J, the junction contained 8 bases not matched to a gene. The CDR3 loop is CASSAGRGFGTDTQYF. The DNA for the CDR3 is TGTGCCAGCAGTGCGGGCAGGGGGTTTGGCACAGATACGCAGTATTTT.

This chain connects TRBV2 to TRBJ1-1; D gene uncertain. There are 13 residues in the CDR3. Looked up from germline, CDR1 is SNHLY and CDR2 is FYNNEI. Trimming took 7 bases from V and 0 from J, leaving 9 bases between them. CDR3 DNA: TGTGCCAGCAACCCAGACATGAACACTGAAGCTTTCTTT. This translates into CASNPDMNTEAFF.

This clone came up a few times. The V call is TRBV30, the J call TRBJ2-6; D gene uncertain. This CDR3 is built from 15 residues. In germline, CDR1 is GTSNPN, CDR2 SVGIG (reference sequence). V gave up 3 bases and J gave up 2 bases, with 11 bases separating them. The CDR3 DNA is TGTGCCTGGAGGGAACTCTTAGCTGGGGCCAACGTCCTGACTTTC. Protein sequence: CAWRELLAGANVLTF.

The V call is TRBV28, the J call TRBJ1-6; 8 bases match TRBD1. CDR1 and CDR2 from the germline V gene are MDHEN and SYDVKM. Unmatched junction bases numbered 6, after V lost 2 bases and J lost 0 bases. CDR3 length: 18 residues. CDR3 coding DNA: TGTGCCAGCAGTTTACCTCGACAGGGGAGCTCCTATAATTCACCCCTCCACTTT. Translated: CASSLPRQGSSYNSPLHF.

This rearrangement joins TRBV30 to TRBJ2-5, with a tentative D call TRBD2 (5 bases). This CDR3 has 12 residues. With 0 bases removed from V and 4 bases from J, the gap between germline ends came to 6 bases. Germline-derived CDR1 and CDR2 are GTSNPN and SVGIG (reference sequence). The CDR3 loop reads CAWSVRGETQYF. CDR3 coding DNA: TGTGCCTGGAGTGTACGGGGAGAGACCCAGTACTTC.

Here the CDR3 DNA reads TGTGCCAGTAGCCGAGGGACAGGGAACTTGAACTACGAGCAGTACTTC. It specifies CASSRGTGNLNYEQYF. The gene calls are TRBV19 and TRBJ2-7, with 9 bases matching TRBD1. The V and J ends lost 6 bases and 3 bases, in that order; junction bases with no gene match: 12. The V gene's germline CDR1 is LNHDA and CDR2 SQIVND (reference sequence). The CDR3 has 16 amino acids.

As DNA, the CDR3 is TGCGCCAGCAGCCGCGGGGACAGGGGTCCCGTGTCTGGAAACACCATATATTTT. Encoded protein: CASSRGDRGPVSGNTIYF. This chain uses TRBV5-1 with TRBJ1-3; 10 positions match TRBD1. The CDR3 is made up of 18 amino acids. Germline values: CDR1 SGHRS, CDR2 YFSETQ. V was pared by 4 bases and J by 1 base, with 11 bases of the junction left unmatched.

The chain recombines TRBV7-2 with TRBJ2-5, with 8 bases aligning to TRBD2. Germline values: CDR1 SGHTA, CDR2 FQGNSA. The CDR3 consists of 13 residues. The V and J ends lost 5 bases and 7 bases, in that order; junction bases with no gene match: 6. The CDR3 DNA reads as TGTGCCAGCAGCGCGGGGGGCCAGGGGACCCAGTACTTC. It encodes CASSAGGQGTQYF.

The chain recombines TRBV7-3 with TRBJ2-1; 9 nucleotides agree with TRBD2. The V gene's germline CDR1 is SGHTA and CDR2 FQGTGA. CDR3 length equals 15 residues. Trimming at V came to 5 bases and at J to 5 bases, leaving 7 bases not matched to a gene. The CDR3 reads CASSPRLADHNEQFF. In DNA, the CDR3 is TGTGCCAGCAGCCCCCGACTAGCGGATCACAATGAGCAGTTCTTC.

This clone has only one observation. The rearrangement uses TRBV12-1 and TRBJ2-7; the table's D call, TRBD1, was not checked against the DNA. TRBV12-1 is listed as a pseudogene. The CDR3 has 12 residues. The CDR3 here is CASSAPEGQGNF. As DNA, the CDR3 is TGTGCCAGCAGCGCCCCGGAGGGACAGGGGAACTTC.

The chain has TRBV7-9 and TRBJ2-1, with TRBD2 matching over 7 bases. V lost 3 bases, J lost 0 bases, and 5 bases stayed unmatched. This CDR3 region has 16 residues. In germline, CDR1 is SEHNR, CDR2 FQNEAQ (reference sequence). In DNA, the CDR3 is TGTGCCAGCAGCTTTACTAGCGTGGGCTCCTACAATGAGCAGTTCTTC. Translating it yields CASSFTSVGSYNEQFF.

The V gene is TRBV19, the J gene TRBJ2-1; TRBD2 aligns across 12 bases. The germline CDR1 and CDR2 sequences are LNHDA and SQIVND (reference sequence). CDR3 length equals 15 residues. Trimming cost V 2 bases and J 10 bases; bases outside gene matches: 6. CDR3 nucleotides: TGTGCCAGTAGTATATCCCCTAGCGGGAGGGACGAGCAGTTCTTC. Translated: CASSISPSGRDEQFF. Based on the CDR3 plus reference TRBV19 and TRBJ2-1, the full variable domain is DGGITQSPKYLFRKEGQNVTLSCEQNLNHDAMYWYRQDPGQGLRLIYYSQIVNDFQKGDIAEGYSVSREKKESFPLTVTSAQKNPTAFYLCASSISPSGRDEQFFGPGTRLTVL.

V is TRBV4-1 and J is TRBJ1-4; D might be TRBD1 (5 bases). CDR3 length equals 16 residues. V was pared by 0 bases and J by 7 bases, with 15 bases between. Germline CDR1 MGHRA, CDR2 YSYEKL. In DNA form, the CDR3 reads TGCGCCAGCAGCCAAGATGGGTCAGGGCAAGGTGAAAAACTGTTTTTT. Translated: CASSQDGSGQGEKLFF.

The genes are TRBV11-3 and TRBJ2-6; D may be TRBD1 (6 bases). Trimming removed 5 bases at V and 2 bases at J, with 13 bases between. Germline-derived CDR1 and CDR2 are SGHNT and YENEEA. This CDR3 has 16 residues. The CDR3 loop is CASSTTGTAGANVLTF. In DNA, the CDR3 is TGTGCCAGCAGCACTACAGGGACGGCTGGGGCCAACGTCCTGACTTTC.

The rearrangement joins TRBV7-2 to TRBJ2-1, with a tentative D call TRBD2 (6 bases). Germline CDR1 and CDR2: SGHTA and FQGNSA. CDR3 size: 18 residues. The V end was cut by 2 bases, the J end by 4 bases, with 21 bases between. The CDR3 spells CASSLTPPREFGYNEQFF. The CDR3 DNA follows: TGTGCCAGCAGCTTAACACCCCCGCGGGAATTTGGATACAATGAGCAGTTCTTC.

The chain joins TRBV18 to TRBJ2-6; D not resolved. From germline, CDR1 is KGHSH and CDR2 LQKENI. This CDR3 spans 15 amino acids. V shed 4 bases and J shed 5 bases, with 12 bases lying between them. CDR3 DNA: TGTGCCAGCTCACTTCGAGACCTGAGGGCCAACGTCCTGACTTTC. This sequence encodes CASSLRDLRANVLTF.

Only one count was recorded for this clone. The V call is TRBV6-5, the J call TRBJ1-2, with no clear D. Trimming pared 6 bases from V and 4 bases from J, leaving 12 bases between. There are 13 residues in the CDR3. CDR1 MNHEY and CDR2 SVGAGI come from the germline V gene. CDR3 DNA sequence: TGTGCCAGCAGAGGAGCCCTATCCTATGGCTACACCTTC. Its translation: CASRGALSYGYTF.

The CDR3 nucleotides read TGCGCCAGCAGCTTGGGACAGGGGGCCGGTCAGCCCCAGCATTTT. Translated: CASSLGQGAGQPQHF. V is TRBV5-1 and J is TRBJ1-5; 10 nucleotides align to TRBD1. CDR1 is SGHRS, CDR2 YFSETQ, per germline. V trimming: 0 bases; J trimming: 6 bases; junction bases outside the gene matches: 3. CDR3 length: 15 residues. The variable domain in full, with the rest retrieved from reference TRBV5-1 and TRBJ1-5, is KAGVTQTPRYLIKTRGQQVTLSCSPISGHRSVSWYQQTPGQGLQFLFEYFSETQRNKGNFPGRFSGRQFSNSRSEMNVSTLELGDSALYLCASSLGQGAGQPQHFGDGTRLSIL.

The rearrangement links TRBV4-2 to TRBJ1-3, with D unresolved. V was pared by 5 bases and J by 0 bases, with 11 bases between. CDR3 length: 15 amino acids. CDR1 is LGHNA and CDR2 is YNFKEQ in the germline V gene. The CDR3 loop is CASSLTLTSGNTIYF. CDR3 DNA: TGTGCCAGCAGCTTAACCCTGACCTCTGGAAACACCATATATTTT.

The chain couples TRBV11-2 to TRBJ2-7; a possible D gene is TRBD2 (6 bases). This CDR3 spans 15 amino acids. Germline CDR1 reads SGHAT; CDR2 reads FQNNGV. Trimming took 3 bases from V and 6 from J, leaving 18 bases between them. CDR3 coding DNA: TGTGCCAGCAGCTTTCACCCGACTAGTGGCTTCGAGCAGTACTTC. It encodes CASSFHPTSGFEQYF. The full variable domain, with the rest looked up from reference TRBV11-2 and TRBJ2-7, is EAGVAQSPRYKIIEKRQSVAFWCNPISGHATLYWYQQILGQGPKLLIQFQNNGVVDDSQLPKDRFSAERLKGVDSTLKIQPAKLEDSAVYLCASSFHPTSGFEQYFGPGTRLTVT.

The DNA for the CDR3 is TGTGCCAGCAGCCCCCAGGGGAGTGAGCAGTTCTTC. Translation gives CASSPQGSEQFF. V is TRBV7-2 and J is TRBJ2-1, with a tentative D call TRBD1 (6 bases). The length of the CDR3 is 12 residues. The V and J ends lost 5 bases and 9 bases respectively, with 11 bases between them. Per the germline V gene, CDR1 is SGHTA and CDR2 is FQGNSA.

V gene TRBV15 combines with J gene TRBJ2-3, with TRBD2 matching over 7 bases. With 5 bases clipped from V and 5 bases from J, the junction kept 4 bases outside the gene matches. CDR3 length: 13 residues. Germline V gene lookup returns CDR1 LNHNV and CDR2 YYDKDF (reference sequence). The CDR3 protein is CATSRGDGDTQYF. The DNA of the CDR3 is TGTGCCACCAGCCGGGGGGACGGAGATACGCAGTATTTT.

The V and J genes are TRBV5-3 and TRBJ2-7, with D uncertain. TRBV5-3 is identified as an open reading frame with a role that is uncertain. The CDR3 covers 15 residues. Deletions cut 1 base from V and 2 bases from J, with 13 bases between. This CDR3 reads CARSLLPLGAYEQYF. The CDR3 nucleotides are TGTGCCAGAAGCTTGCTCCCCCTCGGTGCCTACGAGCAGTACTTC.

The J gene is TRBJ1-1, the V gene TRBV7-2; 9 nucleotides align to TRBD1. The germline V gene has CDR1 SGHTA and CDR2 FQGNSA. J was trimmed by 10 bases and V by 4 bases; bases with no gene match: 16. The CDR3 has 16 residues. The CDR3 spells CASSSGGQGGPRGAFF. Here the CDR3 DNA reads TGTGCCAGCAGCTCTGGGGGACAGGGTGGGCCCCGAGGAGCTTTCTTT.